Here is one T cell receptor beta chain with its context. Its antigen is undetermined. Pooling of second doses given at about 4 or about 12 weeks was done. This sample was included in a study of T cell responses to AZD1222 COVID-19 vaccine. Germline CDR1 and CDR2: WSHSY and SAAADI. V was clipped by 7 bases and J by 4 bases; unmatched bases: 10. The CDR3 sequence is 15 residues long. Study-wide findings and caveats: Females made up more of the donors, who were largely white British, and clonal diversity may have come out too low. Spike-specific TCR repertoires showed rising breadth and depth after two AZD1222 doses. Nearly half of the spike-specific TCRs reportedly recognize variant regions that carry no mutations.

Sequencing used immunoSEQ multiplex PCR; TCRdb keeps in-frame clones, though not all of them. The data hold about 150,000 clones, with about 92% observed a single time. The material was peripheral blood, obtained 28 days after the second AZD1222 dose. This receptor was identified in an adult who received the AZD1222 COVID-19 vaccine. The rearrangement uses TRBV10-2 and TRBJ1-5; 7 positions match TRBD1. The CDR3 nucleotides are TGCGCCAGCACTCGCTCTCAGGGGGTAAATCAGCCCCAGCATTTT. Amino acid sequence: CASTRSQGVNQPQHF.